This T cell receptor beta chain derives from a study of response to subunit inactivated influenza vaccine. Study-wide results and caveats: The authors put forward the suggestion that each seasonal influenza vaccination may bring in only a limited number of new T cells.

Many counts were recorded for this clonotype. Its antigen remains unknown. The ends lost 6 bases at V and 1 base at J; junction bases unmatched: 12. This CDR3 contains 18 residues. TCRdb re-called the RT-PCR reads through MiXCR, storing one row per CDR3 protein. Of about 520,000 distinct CDR3 sequences detected, around 25% appear once; the ten largest clones hold approximately 1.9%. Sample: CD4+ T cells sorted from PBMCs, taken about 5 days after vaccination. This chain joins TRBV12-3 or TRBV12-4 and TRBJ2-7; 13 bases align to TRBD2. This sequence originates from a man over 45 who received an inactivated influenza vaccine. CDR3 sequence: CASRPGLAGSFTSYEQYF. CDR3 nucleotide sequence: TGTGCCAGCAGACCGGGACTAGCGGGGTCCTTCACATCCTACGAGCAGTACTTC.